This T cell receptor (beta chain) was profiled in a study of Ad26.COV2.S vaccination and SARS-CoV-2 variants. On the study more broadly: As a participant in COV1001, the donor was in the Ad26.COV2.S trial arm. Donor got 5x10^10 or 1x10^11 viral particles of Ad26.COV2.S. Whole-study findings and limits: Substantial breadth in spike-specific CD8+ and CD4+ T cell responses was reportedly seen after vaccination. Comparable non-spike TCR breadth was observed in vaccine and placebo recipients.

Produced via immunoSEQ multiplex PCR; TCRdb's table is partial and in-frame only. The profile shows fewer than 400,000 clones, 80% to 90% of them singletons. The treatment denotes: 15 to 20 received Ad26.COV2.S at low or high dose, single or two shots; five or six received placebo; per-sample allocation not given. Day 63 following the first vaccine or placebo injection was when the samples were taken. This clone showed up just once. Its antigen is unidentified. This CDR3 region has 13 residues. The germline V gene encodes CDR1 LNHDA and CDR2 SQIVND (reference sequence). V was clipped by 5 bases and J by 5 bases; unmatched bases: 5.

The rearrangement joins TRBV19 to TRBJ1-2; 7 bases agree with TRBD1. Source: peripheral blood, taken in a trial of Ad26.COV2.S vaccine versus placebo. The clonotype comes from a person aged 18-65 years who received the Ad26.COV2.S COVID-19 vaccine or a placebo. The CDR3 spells CASSGFRGYGYTF. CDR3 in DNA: TGTGCCAGTAGTGGGTTCAGGGGGTATGGCTACACCTTC.